The clone carrying this T cell receptor beta chain was seen more than once but under ten times. Its target is unknown. TCRdb passed the reads through MiXCR, listing each CDR3 protein once. Found here are 150,000 to 200,000 distinct CDR3 sequences, approximately 30% of them singletons; the top ten hold roughly 29%. These data are taken from a study of T cell repertoires in cytomegalovirus infection. For the study at large: Based on public TCR beta signatures, there were indications of CMV infection and of a matching HLA type.

The germline V and J ends were trimmed by 6 bases and 4 bases, with 12 bases remaining between them. The CDR3 loop spans 13 amino acids. From germline, CDR1 is SGHVS and CDR2 FQNEAQ. Study-level findings and limits: Public TCR beta family frequency separated CMV-and-HLA carriers, including in an independent cohort. CMV-specific HLA-C-restricted TCR beta clonotypes dominated the ex vivo response.

The V gene is TRBV7-8, the J gene TRBJ1-1, with D possibly being TRBD1 (5 bases). The sequencing sample was made of PBMCs. The TCR comes from a human donor in good health (CMV status not recorded). Some clones in this sample may be carry-over from other donors' samples. CDR3 in DNA: TGTGCCAGCAGTGGACACCTGGGCACTGAAGCTTTCTTT. Translating gives CASSGHLGTEAFF.